This T cell receptor beta chain was found in a study of regulatory T cells in long-lasting Graves disease. Study information: Newly diagnosed Graves' patients took antithyroid drugs under 3 months.

This clonotype was detected ten times or more. Time point specified: newly diagnosed GD, antithyroid drugs for less than 3 months. PBMC-extracted RNA yielded the TCR library. In building TCR beta libraries, iRepertoire HTBI primers were used together with Arm-PCR of CDR3 regions. TCRdb analysed the multiplex PCR reads with MiXCR anew, one entry per CDR3 protein. The sample includes 200,000 to 250,000 distinct CDR3 sequences, about 17% of them seen just once. This sequence was found in a female donor with Graves disease. The sequenced sample was peripheral blood mononuclear cells (PBMCs), obtained at new diagnosis, from a patient treated with antithyroid drugs.

The CDR3, as DNA: TGCAGTGCTAGAGTCCCGCGGGAGTTCGGGAATGAGCAGTTCTTC. Amino acids: CSARVPREFGNEQFF. The V call is TRBV20-1, the J call TRBJ2-1; 7 nucleotides match TRBD2. Germline CDR1 reads DFQATT; CDR2 reads SNEGSKA (reference sequence). Unmatched junction bases numbered 10, after V lost 1 base and J lost 7 bases. CDR3 length equals 15 residues.